Listed below are T cell receptor beta chains from one sample, sequenced in a study of T cell responses to AZD1222 COVID-19 vaccine. The assay was immunoSEQ multiplex PCR, and TCRdb's table has in-frame clones only and misses some. The table records roughly 130,000 clones, about 90% of them present only once. The specimen was peripheral blood, collected on day 0 of AZD1222 vaccination. The receptors were sampled from an adult in good health. Each CDR3 is given with its conserved first and last residue. A D gene is named only where the DNA matches it firmly. For some rows the clone size is stated as once, few or many, or as a class when expanded; others skip it.

d_call | j_call | v_call | clone_size | cdr3_nt | cdr3_aa
NA | TRBJ2-3 | TRBV12-3/TRBV12-4 | NA | TGTGCCAGCAGTTTGCAGGACACAGATACGCAGTATTTT | CASSLQDTDTQYF
NA | TRBJ1-2 | TRBV19 | NA | TGTGCCAGTAGGACGACAGTCCCCTATGGCTACACCTTC | CASRTTVPYGYTF
NA | TRBJ1-3 | TRBV6-2/TRBV6-3 | once | TGTGCCAGCAGTTACTCGAAGGACACCATATATTTT | CASSYSKDTIYF
NA | TRBJ1-1 | TRBV1 | NA | TGCACCAGCAGCCAGATCCGGGATAAAGGACAATTAGGGGCTGAAGCTTTCTTT | CTSSQIRDKGQLGAEAFF
NA | TRBJ1-4 | TRBV30 | NA | TGTGCCTGGAGTCCAAAGTGGATGGCAGCTCGTAATGAAAAACTGTTTTTT | CAWSPKWMAARNEKLFF
NA | TRBJ1-4 | TRBV7-9 | once | TGTGCCAGCAGCTTAGGGGAACGGACGGTTGCTGATGAAAAACTGTTTTTT | CASSLGERTVADEKLFF
NA | TRBJ2-1 | TRBV5-1 | NA | TGCGCCAGCAGCTCCGAGCCGGGTCCCCTTCATGAGCAGTTCTTC | CASSSEPGPLHEQFF
NA | TRBJ1-1 | TRBV11-3 | few | TGTGCCAGCAGCTGGACGGCCAACACTGAAGCTTTCTTT | CASSWTANTEAFF
NA | TRBJ2-2 | TRBV28 | NA | TGTGCCAGCAGTTTATGGGGCAGGTTCGAAACCGGGGAGCTGTTTTTT | CASSLWGRFETGELFF
TRBD2 | TRBJ2-3 | TRBV7-2 | NA | TGTGCCAGCAGCTTCGGGACTAGTGGCACAGATACGCAGTATTTT | CASSFGTSGTDTQYF
TRBD1 | TRBJ1-3 | TRBV6-5 | NA | TGTGCCAGCGGTAGGGACAGCGTCCCTGGAAACACCATATATTTT | CASGRDSVPGNTIYF
TRBD2 | TRBJ2-5 | TRBV18 | NA | TGTGCCAGCTCACCGTGGCTTAGCGGGGGAGATCAAGAGACCCAGTACTTC | CASSPWLSGGDQETQYF
NA | TRBJ1-4 | TRBV5-1 | NA | TGCGCCAGCAGTCAGCAACAGGACAGCAAGGATGAAAAACTGTTTTTT | CASSQQQDSKDEKLFF
NA | TRBJ1-2 | TRBV7-3 | NA | TGTGCCAGCAGCTTAGCGGCAGGAGAAGGTGGCTACACCTTC | CASSLAAGEGGYTF
NA | TRBJ2-1 | TRBV9 | NA | TGTGCCAGCAGCGTAGGACTTAGCTCCTACAATGAGCAGTTCTTC | CASSVGLSSYNEQFF
NA | TRBJ1-2 | TRBV3-1/TRBV3-2 | NA | TGTGCCAGCAGCCAACGGGGTTTCGGTGGCTACACCTTC | CASSQRGFGGYTF
NA | TRBJ1-1 | TRBV12-3/TRBV12-4 | NA | TGTGCCAGCAGCTACGGGACCTCCGAAGCTTTCTTT | CASSYGTSEAFF
NA | TRBJ1-2 | TRBV3-1/TRBV3-2 | NA | TGTGCCAGCAGCGTTGGTCATGGCTACACCTTC | CASSVGHGYTF
NA | TRBJ1-3 | TRBV11-2 | NA | TGTGCCAGCGCACCCTCGAGCTCTGGAAACACCATATATTTT | CASAPSSSGNTIYF
NA | TRBJ1-1 | TRBV20-1 | NA | TGCAAAGGGTCCAAGGACACTGAAGCTTTCTTT | CKGSKDTEAFF
NA | TRBJ1-1 | TRBV18 | NA | TGTGCCAGCTCACCAGACGTCAAGGCTGAAGCTTTCTTT | CASSPDVKAEAFF
NA | TRBJ2-2 | TRBV10-3 | many | TGTGCCATCAGGACGCCTGAGTCCGGGGAGCTGTTTTTT | CAIRTPESGELFF
NA | TRBJ1-2 | TRBV2 | once | TGTGCCAGCAGTGAATATCTGAGGACAGACTATGGCTACACCTTC | CASSEYLRTDYGYTF
NA | TRBJ1-5 | TRBV2 | NA | TGTGCCAGCAGTTGGGCAGGCAATCAGCCCCAGCATTTT | CASSWAGNQPQHF
NA | TRBJ1-2 | TRBV30 | NA | TGTGCCTGGTCGGGGGCATATGGCTACACCTTC | CAWSGAYGYTF
NA | TRBJ1-1 | TRBV19 | NA | TGTGCCAGTACCCCTGTATTGGGGACCGGTGAAGCTTTCTTT | CASTPVLGTGEAFF
NA | TRBJ2-5 | TRBV6-5 | NA | TGTGCCAGCAGTCTCCACCCAGGGGTTGAAGAGACCCAGTACTTC | CASSLHPGVEETQYF
NA | TRBJ1-6 | TRBV30 | NA | TGTGCCTGCCTAAAATATGGACAGCTTAATAATTCACCCCTCCACTTT | CACLKYGQLNNSPLHF